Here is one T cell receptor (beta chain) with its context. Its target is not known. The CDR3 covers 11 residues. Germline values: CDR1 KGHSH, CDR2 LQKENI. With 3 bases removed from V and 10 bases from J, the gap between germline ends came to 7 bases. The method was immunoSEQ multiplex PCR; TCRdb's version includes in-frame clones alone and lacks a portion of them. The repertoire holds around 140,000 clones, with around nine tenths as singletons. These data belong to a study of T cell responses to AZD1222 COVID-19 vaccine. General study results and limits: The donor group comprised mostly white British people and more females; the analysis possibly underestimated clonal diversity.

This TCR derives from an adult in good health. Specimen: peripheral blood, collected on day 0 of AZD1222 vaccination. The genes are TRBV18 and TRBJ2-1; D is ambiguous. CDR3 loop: CASSPSFEQFF. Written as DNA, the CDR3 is TGTGCCAGCTCACCCTCCTTCGAGCAGTTCTTC.